Below, 22 T cell receptor beta chains from the same sample are listed, as sequenced in a study of glioma-infiltrating T cells after dendritic cell vaccination. Sequencing used immunoSEQ multiplex PCR; TCRdb keeps in-frame clones, though not all of them. Found here are some 99,000 clones, around 80% of them singletons; the top ten hold 4.5% to 5.5%. Time point defined: after dendritic cell vaccination, including at tumor progression/relapse. The sample in question was blood, obtained after dendritic cell vaccination. Receptors originate from a human donor with glioblastoma.

The table lists this clone with a few counts. The genes are TRBV7-8 and TRBJ2-3; TRBD2 might be the D (6 bases). V was cut by 6 bases and J by 6 bases, with 13 bases left in between. CDR3 length: 13 amino acids. The germline V gene encodes CDR1 SGHVS and CDR2 FQNEAQ. The chain's CDR3 is CASRPGVVDTQYF. DNA of the CDR3: TGTGCCAGCAGACCGGGGGTGGTCGATACGCAGTATTTT.

The rearrangement links TRBV4-2 to TRBJ1-5; maybe TRBD1 (6 bases). V was pared by 0 bases and J by 6 bases, with 12 bases between. CDR3 length equals 15 residues. CDR1 and CDR2 (germline): LGHNA, YNFKEQ. The CDR3 coding sequence is TGTGCCAGCAGCCAAGACCGGGGGGCGGGTCAGCCCCAGCATTTT. This encodes CASSQDRGAGQPQHF.

This clone appeared a single time. The chain uses TRBV30 and TRBJ1-1, with 8 bases matching TRBD1. With 4 bases clipped from V and 12 bases from J, the junction kept 7 bases outside the gene matches. CDR1 is GTSNPN and CDR2 is SVGIG in the germline V gene (reference sequence). This CDR3 spans 11 amino acids. CDR3 region: CAWNQGARSFF. CDR3 in DNA: TGTGCCTGGAACCAGGGGGCGCGATCTTTCTTT.

The V gene is TRBV6-6, the J gene TRBJ2-1, with 7 bases identical to TRBD2. Germline V lookup: CDR1 MNHNY, CDR2 SVGAGI (reference sequence). The CDR3 has 16 residues. V was pared by 3 bases and J by 7 bases, with 12 bases of the junction left unmatched. The CDR3 sequence: CASSYEAASGGNEQFF. CDR3 DNA sequence: TGTGCCAGCAGTTATGAAGCGGCTAGCGGAGGGAATGAGCAGTTCTTC.

This chain connects TRBV5-3 to TRBJ2-3; D perhaps matches TRBD2 (6 bases). TRBV5-3 qualifies as an ORF whose function is uncertain. The germline V and J ends were trimmed by 8 bases and 4 bases, with 17 bases remaining between them. CDR3 length: 14 amino acids. CDR3 coding DNA: TGTGCCAGCAGCCTGGGGCCGGGAGCAGATACGCAGTATTTT. Amino acid sequence: CASSLGPGADTQYF.

This clone has a single count. The chain joins TRBV5-1 to TRBJ2-1, with D maybe TRBD1 (5 bases). The CDR3 runs to 14 residues. Trimming removed 4 bases from V and 9 bases from J, with 17 bases in between. The germline V gene encodes CDR1 SGHRS and CDR2 YFSETQ. This CDR3 is CASSLDNLNPEQFF. The CDR3 region has the DNA TGCGCCAGCAGCCTGGACAATTTAAACCCTGAGCAGTTCTTC.

The DNA for the CDR3 is TGCAGCGTTGTGAAGGGGGCAGGAGACACTGAAGCTTTCTTT. This codes for CSVVKGAGDTEAFF. The genes are TRBV29-1 and TRBJ1-1; 7 bases are a match to TRBD1. Germline CDR1 is SQVTM and CDR2 is ANQGSEA. The length of the CDR3 is 14 residues. The ends lost 4 bases at V and 3 bases at J; junction bases unmatched: 8.

V gene TRBV7-8 combines with J gene TRBJ1-1; 8 nucleotides agree with TRBD1. This CDR3 has 15 residues. CDR1 and CDR2 (germline): SGHVS, FQNEAQ. Germline trimming cut 3 bases from V and 0 bases from J; bases unmatched to any gene: 3. CDR3 nucleotide sequence: TGTGCCAGCAGCTTGGGGACAGGCATGAACACTGAAGCTTTCTTT. It codes for CASSLGTGMNTEAFF.

This rearrangement joins TRBV7-2 to TRBJ2-7; D gene unclear. Per germline, CDR1 SGHTA and CDR2 FQGNSA. V lost 5 bases and J lost 0, with 5 bases in between. The CDR3 totals 12 residues. The CDR3 DNA follows: TGTGCCAGCAGCCAATCCTCCTACGAGCAGTACTTC. Its protein product is CASSQSSYEQYF. The complete variable domain, with remaining parts taken from reference TRBV7-2 and TRBJ2-7, reads GAGVSQSPSNKVTEKGKDVELRCDPISGHTALYWYRQSLGQGLEFLIYFQGNSAPDKSGLPSDRFSAERTGGSVSTLTIQRTQQEDSAVYLCASSQSSYEQYFGPGTRLTVT.

The chain employs TRBV29-1 and TRBJ2-5; D is perhaps TRBD2 (6 bases). The V and J ends lost 2 bases and 3 bases respectively, with 10 bases between them. The CDR3 has 13 residues. Germline V CDR1 and CDR2: SQVTM, ANQGSEA. CDR3 bases: TGCAGCGTTGAACGACTAGAAAAAGAGACCCAGTACTTC. As protein: CSVERLEKETQYF.

V usage is TRBV7-3 and J usage is TRBJ1-1; D ambiguous. The ends were cut back, 5 bases at V and 0 bases at J, with 7 bases in the middle. The germline V gene encodes CDR1 SGHTA and CDR2 FQGTGA. CDR3 length: 13 residues. The CDR3 coding sequence is TGTGCCAGCAGCCCATCTATGAACACTGAAGCTTTCTTT. Translated: CASSPSMNTEAFF. The full variable domain, with the rest looked up from reference TRBV7-3 and TRBJ1-1, is GAGVSQTPSNKVTEKGKYVELRCDPISGHTALYWYRQSLGQGPEFLIYFQGTGAADDSGLPNDRFFAVRPEGSVSTLKIQRTERGDSAVYLCASSPSMNTEAFFGQGTRLTVV.

The rearrangement links TRBV19 to TRBJ2-3; TRBD2 aligns across 14 bases. V shed 6 bases, J shed 2 bases, and the junction held 7 bases outside the gene matches. This CDR3 comprises 17 residues. Germline V gene sequence: CDR1 LNHDA, CDR2 SQIVND (reference sequence). CDR3 sequence (DNA): TGTGCCAGTAGCCGAGGACTAGCGGGGGGCCTCACAGATACGCAGTATTTT. Protein product: CASSRGLAGGLTDTQYF.

This rearrangement joins TRBV27 to TRBJ2-1, with 13 bases aligning to TRBD2. V lost 2 bases, J lost 9 bases, and 10 bases stayed unmatched. Germline V gene lookup returns CDR1 MNHEY and CDR2 SMNVEV (reference sequence). CDR3 size: 17 residues. The CDR3 reads CASSLRALAGGPGEQFF. CDR3 nucleotide sequence: TGTGCCAGCAGTTTACGGGCACTAGCGGGAGGGCCTGGTGAGCAGTTCTTC.

In the case of this clone: One junction end disagrees with the germline gene, perhaps due to a read error. The rearrangement joins TRBV7-8 to TRBJ1-2; no clear D. The CDR3 spans 14 residues. Per the germline V gene, CDR1 is SGHVS and CDR2 is FQNEAQ. CDR3 protein: CASSLALTGIYLSF. In DNA form, the CDR3 reads TGTGCCAGCAGCTTAGCGCTAACGGGGATCTATCTTAGCTTC.

The genes are TRBV9 and TRBJ1-1, with 8 bases that match TRBD1. With V trimmed by 0 bases and J by 5 bases, 3 bases remained unmatched. Per the germline V gene, CDR1 is SGDLS and CDR2 is YYNGEE. CDR3 length: 14 residues. CDR3 DNA: TGTGCCAGCAGCGTAGAAACAGGGGGGACTGAAGCTTTCTTT. It yields the protein CASSVETGGTEAFF.

This clone has a single count. This rearrangement joins TRBV6-6 to TRBJ2-1, with unresolved D. The CDR3 has 14 residues. Germline-derived CDR1 and CDR2 are MNHNY and SVGAGI (reference sequence). Between the trimmed V and J ends, which lost 5 bases and 4 bases, there was a span of 12 bases. The CDR3 is CASSKPSSYNEQFF. The CDR3 DNA is TGTGCCAGCAGTAAACCTAGTTCGTACAATGAGCAGTTCTTC.

The J gene is TRBJ1-3, the V gene TRBV5-1; D call uncertain. Deletions cut 4 bases from V and 0 bases from J, with 8 bases between. The CDR3 totals 14 residues. CDR1 is SGHRS, CDR2 YFSETQ, per germline. CDR3 nucleotides: TGCGCCAGCAGCCGAGACTTCTCTGGAAACACCATATATTTT. This sequence encodes CASSRDFSGNTIYF.

The chain employs TRBV5-6 and TRBJ2-7, with TRBD2 identical over 12 bases. With 4 bases clipped from V and 9 bases from J, the junction kept 14 bases outside the gene matches. The CDR3 is made up of 16 amino acids. In germline, CDR1 is SGHDT, CDR2 YYEEEE. CDR3 amino acids: CASSTLAASGRGGQYF. CDR3 in DNA: TGTGCCAGCAGCACCCTGGCGGCTAGCGGGAGGGGAGGGCAGTACTTC.

The chain links TRBV5-6 to TRBJ2-3, with D maybe TRBD1 (6 bases). V lost 2 bases and J lost 0, with 13 bases in between. Germline CDR1 reads SGHDT; CDR2 reads YYEEEE. The CDR3 is made up of 16 amino acids. This chain's CDR3 is CASSFRRGVSTDTQYF. In DNA form, the CDR3 reads TGTGCCAGCAGCTTTCGCAGGGGCGTGAGCACAGATACGCAGTATTTT.

The chain has TRBV6-1 and TRBJ1-1, with a possible D match to TRBD1 (5 bases). Germline-derived CDR1 and CDR2 are MNHNS and SASEGT. V lost 6 bases to trimming and J lost 6 bases, with 14 bases between them. The CDR3 length is 13 residues. The CDR3 DNA is TGTGCCAGCAGGCGGCAGGGAACGGCTGAAGCTTTCTTT. It encodes CASRRQGTAEAFF.

The chain links TRBV7-9 to TRBJ2-5; TRBD2 agrees at 8 bases. Germline V gives CDR1 SEHNR, CDR2 FQNEAQ (reference sequence). The V and J ends lost 6 bases and 5 bases, in that order; junction bases with no gene match: 8. The CDR3 contains 14 residues. The DNA for the CDR3 is TGTGCCAGCAGACCTGGACTAGCCGGGGAGACCCAGTACTTC. This gives the protein CASRPGLAGETQYF. Together with reference TRBV7-9 and TRBJ2-5, the CDR3 gives the full variable domain: DTGVSQNPRHKITKRGQNVTFRCDPISEHNRLYWYRQTLGQGPEFLTYFQNEAQLEKSRLLSDRFSAERPKGSFSTLEIQRTEQGDSAMYLCASRPGLAGETQYFGPGTRLLVL.

V gene TRBV4-2 combines with J gene TRBJ1-2; D unresolved. V was pared by 7 bases and J by 2 bases, with 17 bases between. This CDR3 contains 15 residues. The germline gives CDR1 LGHNA, CDR2 YNFKEQ. CDR3 loop: CASMSTVRENYGYTF. The DNA of the CDR3 is TGTGCCAGCATGAGTACCGTTAGAGAAAACTATGGCTACACCTTC.